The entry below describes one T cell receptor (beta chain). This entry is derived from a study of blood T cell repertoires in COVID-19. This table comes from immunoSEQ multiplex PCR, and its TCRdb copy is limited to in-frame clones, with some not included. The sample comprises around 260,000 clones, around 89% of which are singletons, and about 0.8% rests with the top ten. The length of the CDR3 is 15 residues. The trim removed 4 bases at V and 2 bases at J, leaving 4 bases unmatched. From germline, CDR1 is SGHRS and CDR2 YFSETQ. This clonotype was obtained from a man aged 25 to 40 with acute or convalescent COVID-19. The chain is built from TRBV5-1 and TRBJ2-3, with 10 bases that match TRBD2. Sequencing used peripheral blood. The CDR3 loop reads CASSLTSGHTDTQYF. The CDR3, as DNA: TGCGCCAGCAGCCTGACTAGCGGGCACACAGATACGCAGTATTTT.